A selection of T cell receptor beta chains follows, all from one sample in a study of Ad26.COV2.S vaccination and SARS-CoV-2 variants. The protocol was immunoSEQ multiplex PCR, while the TCRdb copy is restricted to in-frame clones and leaves out a portion. The data hold under 300,000 clones, with 70% to 90% observed a single time. The sample here was peripheral blood, taken in a trial of Ad26.COV2.S vaccine versus placebo. All receptors come from a person aged 18-65 years who received the Ad26.COV2.S COVID-19 vaccine or a placebo. CDR3s include the opening cysteine and the closing phenylalanine or tryptophan. D genes are given only for firm matches. Where a row states a size, it is once, few, many or the class of an expanded clone; other rows omit it.

D	length	size	V	J	CDR3	DNA
-	17	-	TRBV7-9	TRBJ2-3	CASSLGERFGMSDTQYF	TGTGCCAGCAGCTTAGGAGAGCGATTCGGTATGTCAGATACGCAGTATTTT
-	15	-	TRBV7-6	TRBJ2-3	CASSLRSGNADTQYF	TGTGCCAGCAGCTTAAGGTCAGGGAACGCAGATACGCAGTATTTT
-	13	few	TRBV6-2/TRBV6-3	TRBJ1-1	CASSLLVNTEAFF	TGTGCCAGCAGTCTACTCGTGAACACTGAAGCTTTCTTT
-	11	-	TRBV3-1/TRBV3-2	TRBJ2-3	CASSHTDTQYF	TGTGCCAGCAGCCACACAGATACGCAGTATTTT
-	16	-	TRBV7-6	TRBJ2-5	CASSLRGGADAGTQYF	TGTGCCAGCAGCCTCAGGGGGGGCGCGGATGCAGGGACCCAGTACTTC
TRBD1	15	-	TRBV19	TRBJ1-6	CASSIWDRGSSPLHF	TGTGCCAGTAGTATATGGGACAGGGGTTCCTCACCCCTCCACTTT
-	12	-	TRBV18	TRBJ1-4	CASSPFNEKLFF	TGTGCCAGCTCACCCTTTAATGAAAAACTGTTTTTT
TRBD1	15	-	TRBV28	TRBJ1-2	CASHNRGRFGYGYTF	TGTGCCAGCCATAACAGGGGGCGTTTCGGGTATGGCTACACCTTC
-	19	-	TRBV7-9	TRBJ2-3	CASSLPRPGHSIGVDTQYF	TGTGCCAGCAGCCTTCCACGCCCGGGACACTCCATAGGAGTCGATACGCAGTATTTT
-	14	few	TRBV7-2	TRBJ2-5	CASSLGAGFETQYF	TGTGCCAGCAGCTTGGGTGCAGGGTTCGAGACCCAGTACTTC
-	15	-	TRBV4-3	TRBJ2-7	CASSQTGTLAGEQYF	TGCGCCAGCAGCCAAACCGGGACCTTGGCGGGCGAGCAGTACTTC
-	13	few	TRBV5-1	TRBJ2-1	CASSLGEYNEQFF	TGCGCCAGCAGCTTGGGTGAATACAATGAGCAGTTCTTC
-	15	-	TRBV3-1/TRBV3-2	TRBJ1-3	CASSLHRLSGNTIYF	TGTGCCAGCAGCCTACATCGCCTTTCTGGAAACACCATATATTTT
TRBD1	16	-	TRBV4-2	TRBJ1-4	CASSSRPGTGNEKLFF	TGTGCCAGCAGCTCCCGCCCCGGGACAGGGAATGAAAAACTGTTTTTT
-	14	-	TRBV2	TRBJ1-2	CASGFLRERDGYTF	TGTGCCAGCGGCTTTCTGAGGGAGAGGGATGGCTACACCTTC
-	14	once	TRBV13	TRBJ2-3	CASSWSYAGDTQYF	TGTGCCAGCAGCTGGAGTTACGCTGGAGATACGCAGTATTTT
TRBD2	17	-	TRBV19	TRBJ2-5	CASSIGFLAGIQETQYF	TGTGCCAGTAGTATCGGGTTCCTAGCGGGGATCCAAGAGACCCAGTACTTC
-	13	once	TRBV6-5	TRBJ2-3	CASSYIRESTQYF	TGTGCCAGCAGTTACATCAGGGAGTCTACGCAGTATTTT
TRBD2	17	-	TRBV4-2	TRBJ2-3	CASSQERLAGSTDTQYF	TGTGCCAGCAGCCAAGAAAGACTAGCGGGGTCCACAGATACGCAGTATTTT
TRBD1	14	-	TRBV4-1	TRBJ1-4	CASSNRDRGEKLFF	TGCGCCAGCAGCAACCGGGACAGGGGTGAAAAACTGTTTTTT
TRBD1	16	-	TRBV4-3	TRBJ2-1	CASSQDGQGAFNEQFF	TGCGCCAGCAGCCAAGATGGACAGGGGGCTTTCAATGAGCAGTTCTTC
-	15	-	TRBV5-1	TRBJ2-2	CASSLAQGNTGELFF	TGCGCCAGCAGCTTGGCACAGGGGAACACCGGGGAGCTGTTTTTT
-	13	-	TRBV20-1	TRBJ1-2	CSASDSTPYGYTF	TGCAGTGCTAGTGACAGTACTCCCTATGGCTACACCTTC
TRBD1	17	-	TRBV19	TRBJ1-5	CASSGPRGLTWNQPQHF	TGTGCCAGTAGTGGTCCCAGGGGGCTTACGTGGAATCAGCCCCAGCATTTT
TRBD1	16	-	TRBV19	TRBJ1-5	CASSRQGQGSNQPQHF	TGTGCCAGTAGTAGACAAGGACAGGGGAGCAATCAGCCCCAGCATTTT
-	12	few	TRBV29-1	TRBJ1-2	CSAEGGSYGYTF	TGCAGCGCCGAGGGGGGGAGCTATGGCTACACCTTC
TRBD2	14	-	TRBV19	TRBJ2-2	CASQAGANTGELFF	TGTGCCAGCCAAGCGGGGGCGAACACCGGGGAGCTGTTTTTT
TRBD2	15	-	TRBV7-2	TRBJ2-1	CASSLSGRATNEQFF	TGTGCCAGCAGCCTTAGCGGGAGGGCCACAAATGAGCAGTTCTTC
-	19	-	TRBV7-8	TRBJ1-2	CASSLEDRSPLPSQDGYTF	TGTGCCAGCAGCTTGGAAGACAGGAGTCCTTTGCCGTCGCAGGATGGCTACACCTTC
-	13	-	TRBV12-5	TRBJ1-1	CASLPGFTSEAFF	TGTGCTAGTCTTCCGGGATTCACCTCTGAAGCTTTCTTT
-	18	-	TRBV5-1	TRBJ1-3	CASSLAPPRASSGNTIYF	TGCGCCAGCAGCTTAGCCCCCCCCAGGGCATCTTCTGGAAACACCATATATTTT
-	10	few	TRBV2	TRBJ2-7	CASSRVEQYF	TGTGCCAGCAGTCGGGTCGAGCAGTACTTC
TRBD1	16	-	TRBV9	TRBJ2-2	CASSARQGAKSGELFF	TGTGCCAGCAGCGCCCGACAGGGGGCGAAGTCCGGGGAGCTGTTTTTT
TRBD1	15	-	TRBV13	TRBJ1-2	CASSRPRGGNYGYTF	TGTGCCAGCAGCCGCCCCAGGGGGGGAAACTATGGCTACACCTTC
TRBD2	15	-	TRBV7-2	TRBJ2-3	CASSYGSGGSDTQYF	TGTGCCAGCAGCTATGGTAGCGGGGGATCAGATACGCAGTATTTT
TRBD1	14	once	TRBV6-6	TRBJ2-7	CASSSRQGANEQYF	TGTGCCAGCAGTTCAAGGCAGGGGGCCAACGAGCAGTACTTC
-	13	-	TRBV6-2/TRBV6-3	TRBJ1-6	CASSWQGNSPLHF	TGTGCCAGCAGTTGGCAGGGGAATTCACCCCTCCACTTT
-	15	-	TRBV6-2/TRBV6-3	TRBJ1-1	CASSYMRVTNTEAFF	TGTGCCAGCAGTTATATGAGGGTAACGAACACTGAAGCTTTCTTT
TRBD2	17	-	TRBV4-1	TRBJ2-3	CASSANNAGDGTDTQYF	TGCGCCAGCAGCGCTAATAACGCGGGAGATGGCACAGATACGCAGTATTTT
TRBD2	16	-	TRBV5-1	TRBJ2-3	CASSLDSGGSTDTQYF	TGCGCCAGCAGCTTGGACTCGGGGGGAAGCACAGATACGCAGTATTTT
-	15	once	TRBV19	TRBJ1-1	CASSRPSGGPYEAFF	TGTGCCAGTAGTAGGCCCTCGGGAGGACCTTATGAAGCTTTCTTT
-	16	-	TRBV3-1/TRBV3-2	TRBJ1-5	CASSQDGTSSNQPQHF	TGTGCCAGCAGCCAAGATGGGACGTCTAGCAATCAGCCCCAGCATTTT
-	14	-	TRBV4-1	TRBJ1-4	CASSQTGWAEKLFF	TGCGCCAGCAGCCAGACTGGGTGGGCTGAAAAACTGTTTTTT
-	15	-	TRBV10-1	TRBJ2-7	CASPPPRPDSYEQYF	TGCGCCAGCCCTCCCCCTCGACCGGACTCCTACGAGCAGTACTTC
-	16	few	TRBV27	TRBJ1-3	CASSSTSQLSGNTIYF	TGTGCCAGCAGTTCTACTTCCCAGCTCTCTGGAAACACCATATATTTT
TRBD1	18	once	TRBV6-6	TRBJ1-4	CASSQPWTGTTTNEKLFF	TGTGCCAGCAGTCAACCCTGGACAGGGACCACAACTAATGAAAAACTGTTTTTT
TRBD2	14	-	TRBV19	TRBJ2-5	CASSAGLVRETQYF	TGTGCCAGTAGCGCCGGACTAGTTAGAGAGACCCAGTACTTC
-	14	-	TRBV11-2	TRBJ2-7	CASSPGAGRYEQYF	TGTGCCAGCAGCCCGGGCGCCGGGCGATACGAGCAGTACTTC
-	13	-	TRBV14	TRBJ2-1	CASSQVGAGEQFF	TGTGCCAGCAGCCAAGTCGGGGCTGGAGAGCAGTTCTTC
TRBD1	15	-	TRBV7-9	TRBJ2-3	CASSSSGGSTDTQYF	TGTGCCAGCAGCTCTTCAGGGGGATCCACAGATACGCAGTATTTT
-	13	-	TRBV5-1	TRBJ2-7	CASSPQGTYEQYF	TGCGCCAGCAGCCCCCAGGGGACGTACGAGCAGTACTTC
TRBD1	12	once	TRBV12-3/TRBV12-4	TRBJ1-2	CASRRGTAGYTF	TGTGCCAGCAGGCGTGGGACAGCTGGCTACACCTTC
-	13	few	TRBV6-4	TRBJ1-1	CASSRRENTEAFF	TGTGCCAGCAGCCGGCGGGAGAACACTGAAGCTTTCTTT
-	12	-	TRBV18	TRBJ2-5	CASSPGQETQYF	TGTGCCAGCTCTCCGGGCCAAGAGACCCAGTACTTC
TRBD2	14	-	TRBV9	TRBJ2-7	CASSVGGGPYEQYF	TGTGCCAGCAGCGTAGGGGGAGGGCCGTACGAGCAGTACTTC
TRBD2	15	-	TRBV7-2	TRBJ2-3	CASSLGLAEPFTQYF	TGTGCCAGCAGCCTTGGACTAGCGGAGCCATTTACGCAGTATTTT
-	15	few	TRBV2	TRBJ1-1	CASSHSGRLNTEAFF	TGTGCCAGCAGCCACTCCGGCAGATTGAACACTGAAGCTTTCTTT
-	16	-	TRBV4-3	TRBJ2-6	CASSQLGGTGANVLTF	TGCGCCAGCAGCCAACTGGGGGGTACTGGGGCCAACGTCCTGACTTTC
-	14	-	TRBV6-6	TRBJ2-7	CASSYSTKGDEQYF	TGTGCCAGCAGTTACTCGACAAAGGGGGACGAGCAGTACTTC
-	13	-	TRBV10-3	TRBJ2-7	CAISPSPPPEQYF	TGTGCCATCAGCCCCAGTCCTCCCCCCGAGCAGTACTTC